This entry describes one TCR beta chain. This sample was included in a study of blood T cell repertoires in COVID-19. In the study overall: PBMCs, B-cell-depleted T cells, or T cells provided the cDNA or gDNA that made up the material.

Trimming took off 5 bases at V and 2 bases at J, with 12 bases between the two ends. Per the germline V gene, CDR1 is MGHDK and CDR2 is SYGVNS. The CDR3 runs 14 residues. The assay was immunoSEQ multiplex PCR, and TCRdb's table has in-frame clones only and misses some. The table records about 180,000 clones, approximately 83% of them present only once. Sequences were obtained from peripheral blood. The chain carries TRBV25-1 and TRBJ1-1; no reliable D call. The receptor was isolated from a human donor with active or convalescent COVID-19. The donor label of this sample is uncertain. The CDR3 DNA sequence: TGTGCCAGCAGTCCCCCAGAGGGCAACACTGAAGCTTTCTTT. Amino acids: CASSPPEGNTEAFF.